A single sample is the source of the 5 T cell receptor beta chains below, sequenced in a study of blood T cells in healthy people across ages. Primers used in a second PCR of about 6 to 11 cycles were a sample-barcoded 5' primer and a J-beta primer mix. TCRdb re-called the 5' RACE reads with MiXCR, one entry per CDR3 protein. The table shows roughly 800,000 distinct CDR3 sequences, with roughly 25% occurring only once. This sample also appeared in a second study, on T cells of mothers and their children.

Sequencing was performed on blood. These receptors all stem from a boy younger than 18 in good health.

The table lists this clonotype with many counts. This chain joins TRBV20-1 and TRBJ2-7; D possibly corresponds to TRBD2 (6 bases). This CDR3 spans 16 amino acids. From germline, CDR1 is DFQATT and CDR2 SNEGSKA (reference sequence). V lost 0 bases and J lost 0, with 15 bases in between. CDR3 residues: CSARERALASSYEQYF. In nucleotides, the CDR3 is TGCAGTGCTAGAGAGAGGGCGCTAGCGAGCTCCTACGAGCAGTACTTC.

The chain has TRBV5-1 and TRBJ2-7; D is tentatively TRBD1 or TRBD2 (5 bases each). Trimming left V 4 bases short and J 4 bases short, with 21 bases between. There are 16 residues in the CDR3. Germline-derived CDR1 and CDR2 are SGHRS and YFSETQ. The CDR3 sequence is CASSPPSGTGRYEQYF. The CDR3 bases are TGCGCCAGCAGCCCCCCCTCGGGGACGGGACGTTACGAGCAGTACTTC.

This clonotype was observed a few times. The V gene is TRBV20-1, the J gene TRBJ2-1; D unclear. The end of the DNA fits TRBJ2-7 better, so the J call may be wrong. The CDR3 runs 15 residues. CDR1 is DFQATT and CDR2 is SNEGSKA in the germline V gene (reference sequence). The CDR3 DNA reads as TGCAGTGCTAGAGATGAATCCCTGGGGTCCTACGAGCAGTACTTC. Translation: CSARDESLGSYEQYF.

J is TRBJ2-7 and V is TRBV4-3; 8 nucleotides line up with TRBD2. CDR3 size: 15 residues. The V gene end was trimmed by 3 bases and the J gene end by 6 bases; junction bases not matched to a gene: 10. The germline V gene encodes CDR1 LGHNA and CDR2 YSLEER. CDR3 sequence: CASSQGSGSAFEQYF. The CDR3 region has the DNA TGCGCCAGCAGCCAGGGAAGCGGGAGCGCCTTCGAGCAGTACTTC.

There are a few counts of this clonotype. J is TRBJ2-5 and V is TRBV2; 8 positions agree with TRBD1. This CDR3 comprises 17 residues. CDR1 is SNHLY, CDR2 FYNNEI, per germline. J gave up 4 bases and V 3 bases, and 13 bases lay outside the gene matches. The CDR3 DNA reads as TGTGCCAGCAGTGATATTAAGGGCGCAGGGGGCTCAGAGACCCAGTACTTC. It specifies CASSDIKGAGGSETQYF.